This TCR beta chain was identified in a study of blood T cell repertoires in COVID-19. Across the whole study: Samples of COVID-19 (acute and convalescent) were obtained from the United States, Italy and Spain.

Authors' analysis steps: Amplification with reference gene primers provided the estimates of nucleated cell counts. Assay used: immunoSEQ multiplex PCR; TCRdb lists only in-frame clones, some missing. V, J and clone size were drawn from that table, and D and trimming were deduced from the DNA. In the table there are 71,000 or so clones, about 80% of which are singletons. The source is a man aged 50 to 60 with acute or convalescent COVID-19. Sequences were obtained from peripheral blood.

CDR3 region: CASSRRGLGNQPQHF. DNA for the CDR3: TGTGCCAGCAGCCGCAGGGGGCTCGGCAATCAGCCCCAGCATTTT. V gene TRBV7-2 combines with J gene TRBJ1-5; 8 nucleotides line up with TRBD1. The CDR3 consists of 15 residues. Germline CDR1 SGHTA, CDR2 FQGNSA. J gave up 2 bases and V 5 bases, and 5 bases lay outside the gene matches.